This entry concerns a single T cell receptor beta chain. Its antigen is not identified. Naive CD4+ T cells were purified with Tregs depleted by CD25. After constant-region reverse-primer amplification, full-length variable regions underwent semi-nested PCR with Nested Universal Primer A. TCRdb reprocessed the 5' RACE reads via MiXCR and lists one record per CDR3 protein. The profile shows roughly 55,000 distinct CDR3 sequences, almost 25% of them singletons. Germline V lookup: CDR1 SGHTA, CDR2 FQGNSA. Germline trimming cut 5 bases from V and 9 bases from J; bases unmatched to any gene: 6. This CDR3 is built from 13 residues. Overall study findings and caveats: Tumor Tregs overlapped most with tumor, then blood, naive CD4+ cells.

Sequenced: tumor-infiltrating naive CD4+ T cells sorted from the breast tumor. As for subset: naive CD4+ T cells, CD4+CD45RA+CD25-. The chain employs TRBV7-2 and TRBJ2-1; 8 bases align to TRBD2. This receptor was identified in a female donor with breast cancer. The CDR3 protein is CASSTWTSSEQFF. The CDR3 DNA is TGTGCCAGCAGCACCTGGACTAGCAGTGAGCAGTTCTTC.